This T cell receptor (beta chain) is from a study of blood T cell repertoires in COVID-19. Overall study: Samples came from the United States, Italy and Spain, spanning acute and convalescent COVID-19. Sources were T cells, B-cell-depleted T cells, or PBMCs; the material itself was cDNA or gDNA.

Study processing details: The authors estimated nucleated cell counts from reference gene primer amplification. The method was immunoSEQ multiplex PCR; TCRdb's version includes in-frame clones alone and lacks a portion of them. V, J and clone size were drawn from that table, and D and trimming were deduced from the DNA. The sample holds fewer than 200,000 clones, roughly nine tenths seen once. The CDR3 has 14 residues. V was pared by 6 bases and J by 5 bases, with 9 bases of the junction left unmatched. Germline V gene lookup returns CDR1 SGHNT and CDR2 YENEEA. This sequence originates from a man aged 18-30 years who had recovered from COVID-19. The J gene is TRBJ2-5, the V gene TRBV11-3, with TRBD1 matching over 7 bases. Sequencing was performed on peripheral blood. The CDR3 loop is CASSPHRGSETQYF. The CDR3 DNA sequence: TGTGCCAGCAGTCCTCACAGGGGTTCGGAGACCCAGTACTTC.